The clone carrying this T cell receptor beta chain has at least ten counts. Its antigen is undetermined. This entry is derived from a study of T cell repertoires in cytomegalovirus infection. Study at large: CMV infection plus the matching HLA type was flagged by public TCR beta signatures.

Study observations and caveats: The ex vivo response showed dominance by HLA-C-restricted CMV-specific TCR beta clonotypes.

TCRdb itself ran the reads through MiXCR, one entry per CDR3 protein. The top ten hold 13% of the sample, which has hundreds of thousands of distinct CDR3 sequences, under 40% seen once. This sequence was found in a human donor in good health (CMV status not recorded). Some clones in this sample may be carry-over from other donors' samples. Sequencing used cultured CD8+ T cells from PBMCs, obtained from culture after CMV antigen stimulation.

CDR3 in amino acids: CASSPHLGGDTEAFF. The CDR3 region has the DNA TGTGCCAGCAGCCCTCACCTAGGGGGAGACACTGAAGCTTTCTTT. The V gene is TRBV7-9, the J gene TRBJ1-1; D perhaps matches TRBD1 (6 bases). The CDR3 has 15 amino acids. The V gene's germline CDR1 is SEHNR and CDR2 FQNEAQ (reference sequence). V shed 5 bases and J shed 3 bases, with 16 bases lying between them.